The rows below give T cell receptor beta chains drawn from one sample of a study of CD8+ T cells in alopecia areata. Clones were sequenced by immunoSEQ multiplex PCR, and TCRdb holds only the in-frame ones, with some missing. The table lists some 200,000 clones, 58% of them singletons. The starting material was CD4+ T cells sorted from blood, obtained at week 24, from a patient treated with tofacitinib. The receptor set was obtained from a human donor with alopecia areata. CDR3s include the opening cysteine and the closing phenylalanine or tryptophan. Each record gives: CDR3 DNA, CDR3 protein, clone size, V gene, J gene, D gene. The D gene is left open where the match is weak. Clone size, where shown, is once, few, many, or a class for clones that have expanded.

TGTGCCTGGAGTGGGGGACTAGCGGGAGGAACCTTTCAAGAGACCCAGTACTTC,CAWSGGLAGGTFQETQYF,.,TRBV30,TRBJ2-5,TRBD2
TGTGCCAGCAGCTCCTGGGGTAGCGCCGGGAGGTCGTCTAACGAGCAGTACTTC,CASSSWGSAGRSSNEQYF,.,TRBV7-2,TRBJ2-7,TRBD2
TGCAGCGTTGTTACTAGCGGGAGTTACGAGCAGTACTTC,CSVVTSGSYEQYF,.,TRBV29-1,TRBJ2-7,TRBD2
TGTGCCACCAGCAGAGATACCCGACAGCTCAGTGGCTACACCTTC,CATSRDTRQLSGYTF,few,TRBV15,TRBJ1-2,.
TGTGCCAGCAGCGTAACCCGGGACAGCAGGGAGACCCAGTACTTC,CASSVTRDSRETQYF,few,TRBV7-9,TRBJ2-5,TRBD1
TGTGCCAGCAGTTTATCGGCCTACAGGGGGCGAGAGACCCAGTACTTC,CASSLSAYRGRETQYF,.,TRBV27,TRBJ2-5,TRBD1
TGCGCCAGCAGCCGGGGGGACAGGGGCTACAATGAGCAGTTCTTC,CASSRGDRGYNEQFF,.,TRBV5-1,TRBJ2-1,TRBD1
TGTGCCAGCAGTTTGCAGGGGGGCTATGGCTACACCTTC,CASSLQGGYGYTF,few,TRBV28,TRBJ1-2,TRBD1
TGTGCCAGCAGCTTGGCTCTTCGCGGCACAGATACGCAGTATTTT,CASSLALRGTDTQYF,.,TRBV5-4,TRBJ2-3,.
TGTGCCAGCAGCGCCACTGGGTTCTCCTATAATTCACCCCTCCACTTT,CASSATGFSYNSPLHF,.,TRBV7-2,TRBJ1-6,.
TGTGCCAGCAGCTTACGCGACCAGCCCCAGCATTTT,CASSLRDQPQHF,.,TRBV7-2,TRBJ1-5,.
TGTGCCAGCAGCCCCGCAAGCCGCGAGCAGTACTTC,CASSPASREQYF,few,TRBV7-2,TRBJ2-7,.
TGTGCCAGCAGTTACTCACAGGGGGCGCCCTACGAGCAGTACTTC,CASSYSQGAPYEQYF,.,TRBV6-5,TRBJ2-7,TRBD1
TGTGCCACCCTACGGGGGGTCGGCGGCGGCTACACCTTC,CATLRGVGGGYTF,.,TRBV6-5,TRBJ1-2,.
TGTGCCAGCAACTTTGGCACAGATACGCAGTATTTT,CASNFGTDTQYF,.,TRBV2,TRBJ2-3,.
TGTGCCAGCAGATATAGCCACATATCTGGAGATACGCAGTATTTT,CASRYSHISGDTQYF,.,TRBV7-9,TRBJ2-3,.
TGCGCCAGCAGCTTGGGGGACAGGGATGAGCAGTTCTTC,CASSLGDRDEQFF,once,TRBV5-1,TRBJ2-1,TRBD1
TGTGCCAGCAGCCAAGTCCGCGGGAGCGGGGAGACCCAGTACTTC,CASSQVRGSGETQYF,few,TRBV14,TRBJ2-5,TRBD2
TGTGCCAGCAGTGACCGGGACAGGAAGCAGTTCTTC,CASSDRDRKQFF,.,TRBV2,TRBJ2-1,TRBD1
TGTGCCAGCAGGACAGGGAACCAAGAGACCCAGTACTTC,CASRTGNQETQYF,.,TRBV27,TRBJ2-5,TRBD1
TGTGCCAGCAGACGAAACAGGGTTACCGGGGAGCTGTTTTTT,CASRRNRVTGELFF,few,TRBV28,TRBJ2-2,.
TGCAGCGTTGAAGATAGAGACAGGGGGCGGGAGCAGTACTTC,CSVEDRDRGREQYF,.,TRBV29-1,TRBJ2-7,TRBD1
TGTGCCAGCAGCTTCGGTAGGGATGAGACCCAGTACTTC,CASSFGRDETQYF,few,TRBV5-4,TRBJ2-5,.
TGCGCCAGCAGCTTGGATGGCGGGAGCACAGATACGCAGTATTTT,CASSLDGGSTDTQYF,few,TRBV5-1,TRBJ2-3,.
TGCGCCAGCAAGGGGCAGGGGGGCACAGATACGCAGTATTTT,CASKGQGGTDTQYF,few,TRBV5-1,TRBJ2-3,TRBD1
TGTGCCTGGACCGGACAGGGCACCGGGGAGCTGTTTTTT,CAWTGQGTGELFF,.,TRBV30,TRBJ2-2,TRBD1
TGTGCCAGCAGCTTAGGGGCCGGAGCGGGAGTGTTTGAGCAGTTCTTC,CASSLGAGAGVFEQFF,.,TRBV7-2,TRBJ2-1,TRBD2
TGTGCCAGCAGTTATGTCGGCGGGAGCTACGAGCAGTACTTC,CASSYVGGSYEQYF,.,TRBV6-5,TRBJ2-7,TRBD2
TGTGCCAGCAGCCCACCTTCCTGGGCAGGGGAGGACACTGAAGCTTTCTTT,CASSPPSWAGEDTEAFF,few,TRBV9,TRBJ1-1,.
TGTGCCAGTACCCATCGACAGGGAAAGAATCAGCCCCAGCATTTT,CASTHRQGKNQPQHF,few,TRBV19,TRBJ1-5,TRBD1
TGCAGCGTTGATGTTCTAGATCTAAAGACCCAGTACTTC,CSVDVLDLKTQYF,.,TRBV29-1,TRBJ2-5,.
TGTGCCAGCAGAAGCGGAGAGACCCAGTACTTC,CASRSGETQYF,few,TRBV6-1,TRBJ2-5,.
TGTGCCTCGACTTCAGGGGCGGGTGGCTACACCTTC,CASTSGAGGYTF,.,TRBV30,TRBJ1-2,.
TGTGCCTGGCACCGGGGCGGTACCGTAATGAACACTGAAGCTTTCTTT,CAWHRGGTVMNTEAFF,.,TRBV30,TRBJ1-1,.